This T cell receptor beta chain is from a study of blood T cell repertoires in COVID-19. Overall study context: From the United States, Italy and Spain came samples of acute and convalescent COVID-19. PBMCs, B-cell-depleted T cells, or T cells were the source of the cDNA or gDNA that made up the material.

Authors' data handling: Reference gene primer amplification in the assay estimated nucleated cell counts. Generated by immunoSEQ multiplex PCR, the TCRdb table keeps only in-frame clones and is missing some. Clone size and the V and J calls come from that table; the DNA yielded D and trimming. The sample has under 150,000 clones; roughly 84% are singletons. The V gene lost 5 bases and the J gene lost 7 bases, with 20 bases spanning the gap. CDR3 length: 16 residues. The source is a man in his forties with acute or convalescent COVID-19. The V call is TRBV23-1, the J call TRBJ1-4, with D perhaps matching TRBD1 (6 bases). TRBV23-1 is an ORF, and what it does is uncertain. Sequences were obtained from peripheral blood. Here the CDR3 DNA reads TGCGCCAGCAGTTTCCCCCTGCAGGGGCCGGGTGAAAAACTGTTTTTT. Its protein product is CASSFPLQGPGEKLFF.